A selection of T cell receptor beta chains follows, all from one sample in a study of early T cells in non-severe SARS-CoV-2 infection. TCRdb re-derived calls from the 5' RACE reads in MiXCR, one entry per CDR3 protein. The top ten hold 1.2% of the sample, which has about 61,000 distinct CDR3 sequences, roughly a tenth seen once. Sequencing was performed on whole blood. Source of these receptors: an adult who was a healthcare worker with PCR-confirmed SARS-CoV-2 infection or an uninfected control (not recorded which). CDR3s include the opening cysteine and the closing phenylalanine or tryptophan. D genes are given only for firm matches. Size values are once, few and many counts, or a class for expanded clones, and some rows have none.

TRBV27	TRBJ2-3	NA	many	TGTGCCAGCAGTGTAAGTCATTCTAGCACAGATACGCAGTATTTT	CASSVSHSSTDTQYF
TRBV29-1	TRBJ2-5	TRBD2	few	TGCAGCGTTGACGGGGGGAGCCAAGAGACCCAGTACTTC	CSVDGGSQETQYF
TRBV2	TRBJ2-1	TRBD2	few	TGTGCCAGCACCCGGCGGGAGGGGTCCTACAATGAGCAGTTCTTC	CASTRREGSYNEQFF
TRBV6-4	TRBJ2-3	TRBD2	few	TGTGCCAGCAGTGAACGAGCGGGGCGAGATACGCAGTATTTT	CASSERAGRDTQYF
TRBV12-3/TRBV12-4	TRBJ2-2	NA	NA	TGTGCCAGCAGGACCGGGGAGACCGGGGAGCTGTTTTTT	CASRTGETGELFF
TRBV14	TRBJ2-1	TRBD2	many	TGTGCCAGCAGACTGGCGGGGGGGCCGGGTGAGCAGTTCTTC	CASRLAGGPGEQFF
TRBV10-3	TRBJ1-4	NA	many	TGTGCCATCAGTGACGCGGGGCAGGGTGAAAAACTGTTTTTT	CAISDAGQGEKLFF
TRBV11-2	TRBJ2-1	TRBD1	many	TGTGCCAGCAGCTCAAATGGGGGACAGGGGAACAATGAGCAGTTCTTC	CASSSNGGQGNNEQFF
TRBV6-2/TRBV6-3	TRBJ1-1	NA	many	TGTGCCAGCATAAAAGGTCCCAGAGGGATGACTGAAGCTTTCTTT	CASIKGPRGMTEAFF
TRBV7-8	TRBJ1-2	NA	few	TGTGCCAGCAGCTTAGCGGCAGTCAACTATGGCTACACCTTC	CASSLAAVNYGYTF
TRBV9	TRBJ2-5	NA	few	TGTGCCAGCAGCGGCAAAGGGCCTGGGGAGACCCAGTACTTC	CASSGKGPGETQYF
TRBV7-8	TRBJ2-2	NA	many	TGTGCCAGCAGCCCGCACCGACCGGGACGATCGAACACCGGGGAGCTGTTTTTT	CASSPHRPGRSNTGELFF
TRBV7-3	TRBJ2-1	NA	few	TGTGCCAGCTCCCAGACAGGCCGCTCCTACAATGAGCAGTTCTTC	CASSQTGRSYNEQFF
TRBV7-2	TRBJ1-3	NA	many	TGTGCCAGCAGCTCAGAACAGACTGGATCTGGAAACACCATATATTTT	CASSSEQTGSGNTIYF
TRBV6-1	TRBJ1-1	NA	few	TGTGCCAGCAGTGAAATCATGGGGCGCACTGAAGCTTTCTTT	CASSEIMGRTEAFF
TRBV6-1	TRBJ1-5	NA	few	TGTGCCAGCAGTGAGGCAGGGGCTGTATATAGCAATCAGCCCCAGCATTTT	CASSEAGAVYSNQPQHF
TRBV30	TRBJ1-1	TRBD1	few	TGTGCCTGGAGGAAGACAGGGAGCACTGAAGCTTTCTTT	CAWRKTGSTEAFF
TRBV2	TRBJ1-4	NA	many	TGTGCCAGCAGTGAAACGACCAGGAAAAATGAAAAACTGTTTTTT	CASSETTRKNEKLFF
TRBV20-1	TRBJ1-5	TRBD1	many	TGCAGTGCTAGCGAGACAGGGGCCACCACGGGTCAGCCCCAGCATTTT	CSASETGATTGQPQHF
TRBV10-3	TRBJ2-1	TRBD1	NA	TGTGCCATCAGTACCGGGACAGGGAACAATGAGCAGTTCTTC	CAISTGTGNNEQFF
TRBV5-4	TRBJ2-3	NA	few	TGTGCCAGCAGCTCTCCCGGGGTACCTCAGGATACGCAGTATTTT	CASSSPGVPQDTQYF
TRBV2	TRBJ1-3	NA	few	TGTGCCAGCAGCCGAACGGCCCCGGGGCTCATATATTTT	CASSRTAPGLIYF
TRBV11-2	TRBJ2-3	TRBD2	few	TGTGCCAGCAGCTTAGGACGGGGGGGCGTGGATTTT	CASSLGRGGVDF
TRBV20-1	TRBJ2-6	NA	NA	TGCAGTGCTAGAAATAACAGGGCTGGGGCCAACGTCCTGACTTTC	CSARNNRAGANVLTF
TRBV7-6	TRBJ1-1	NA	few	TGTGCCAGCAGGGACCCCTGGGATGCGAACACTGAAGCTTTCTTT	CASRDPWDANTEAFF
TRBV6-6	TRBJ1-6	NA	few	TGTGCCACGGGGTACAGGGAGCATAATTCACCCCTCCACTTT	CATGYREHNSPLHF
TRBV7-3	TRBJ2-3	TRBD2	many	TGTGCCAGCAGCCCAGGACTAGCGGTAGATACGCAGTATTTT	CASSPGLAVDTQYF
TRBV20-1	TRBJ1-2	NA	many	TGCAGTGCTGCGGGCAGAGCTAACTATGGCTACACCTTC	CSAAGRANYGYTF
TRBV19	TRBJ2-5	TRBD2	NA	TGTGCCAGTACTCCAGCGGGGGGCAAACAAGAGACCCAGTACTTC	CASTPAGGKQETQYF
TRBV15	TRBJ2-5	TRBD2	few	TGTGCCACCAGCAGAGGAACGGGGGGGAAAGCAGAGACCCAGTACTTC	CATSRGTGGKAETQYF
TRBV14	TRBJ2-6	NA	few	TGTGCCAGCAGCCCGTGGGACACCTACAACGTCCTGACTTTC	CASSPWDTYNVLTF
TRBV11-2	TRBJ2-1	NA	few	TGTGCCAGCAGCCTAGGGGGGGAGAGAGATGAGCAGTTCTTC	CASSLGGERDEQFF
TRBV7-8	TRBJ1-6	NA	many	TGTGCCAGCAGCTTGGAGGGGGCCTATAATTCACCCCTCCACTTT	CASSLEGAYNSPLHF
TRBV7-2	TRBJ2-1	TRBD2	many	TGTGCCAGCAGCTTATCTCGACTAGCTCTTGAGCAGTTCTTC	CASSLSRLALEQFF
TRBV19	TRBJ1-4	NA	NA	TGTGCCAGCGGCGGGACCGTAGATACTAATGAAAAACTGTTTTTT	CASGGTVDTNEKLFF
TRBV19	TRBJ2-2	NA	many	TGTGCCAGTAGTATGACACCTTTCATAGACTTGAACACCGGGGAGCTGTTTTTT	CASSMTPFIDLNTGELFF
TRBV7-2	TRBJ2-5	TRBD2	NA	TGTGCCAGCAGCTTACAAGGCGCGTCTAGCGGGGGGCACCCCAGTGAGACCCAGTACTTC	CASSLQGASSGGHPSETQYF
TRBV11-3	TRBJ2-1	NA	few	TGTGCCAGCAGCTTAGATAGGCTAGCCCATGAGCAGTTCTTC	CASSLDRLAHEQFF
TRBV7-3	TRBJ1-1	NA	NA	TGTGCCAGAAAATTGAGGGAAAATAGCACTGAAGCTTTCTTT	CARKLRENSTEAFF
TRBV27	TRBJ1-6	TRBD1	few	TGTGCCAGCAGTTTATCATGGACAGGGGGCCAACCCCTCCACTTT	CASSLSWTGGQPLHF
TRBV2	TRBJ1-5	NA	NA	TGTGCCAGCGCGGTCGGTAAGAGCAATCAGCCCCAGCATTTT	CASAVGKSNQPQHF
TRBV3-1	TRBJ2-5	NA	few	TGTGCCAGCTCCCGGGGACGGCAAGAGACCCAGTACTTC	CASSRGRQETQYF
TRBV5-1	TRBJ1-1	NA	NA	TGCGCCAGCAGCTTTAAGGGGTCTTTTGAGGATAACACTGAAGCTTTCTTT	CASSFKGSFEDNTEAFF
TRBV12-3/TRBV12-4	TRBJ2-3	NA	NA	TGTGCCAGCAGTTTTACGGGGCTTAGCACAGATACGCAGTATTTT	CASSFTGLSTDTQYF
TRBV14	TRBJ1-1	NA	few	TGTGCCAGCAGCCGGGGATTGAACACTGAAGCTTTCTTT	CASSRGLNTEAFF